Shown below are 10 T cell receptor beta chains from a single sample sequenced in a study of CD8 T cells in Susac syndrome. RNA in amounts of roughly 0.5 to 1 ug was reverse transcribed with random hexamers. MiXCR, applied by TCRdb to the immunoSEQ multiplex PCR reads, yields one record per CDR3 protein. Of some 99,000 distinct CDR3 sequences listed, 90% to 98% are singletons. The sequenced sample consisted of CD4+ T cells from PBMCs. These TCRs come from a human donor in good health.

This clonotype has a single count. V gene TRBV20-1 combines with J gene TRBJ1-2, with TRBD1 identical over 9 bases. Germline CDR1 is DFQATT and CDR2 is SNEGSKA (reference sequence). The CDR3 is made up of 18 amino acids. V lost 2 bases to trimming and J lost 0 bases; unmatched junction nucleotides: 13. CDR3 sequence reads: CSARWGQGQGASNYGYTF. The CDR3 nucleotides read TGCAGTGCTAGATGGGGCCAGGGACAGGGAGCTTCTAACTATGGCTACACCTTC.

The chain combines TRBV2 with TRBJ2-7, with TRBD2 as a possible D gene (6 bases). CDR3 length: 14 amino acids. V was clipped by 4 bases and J by 0 bases, with 10 bases between them. Germline assignment: CDR1 SNHLY and CDR2 FYNNEI. DNA for the CDR3: TGTGCCAGCAGTGTAGGCGGGATCTCCTACGAGCAGTACTTC. Translation: CASSVGGISYEQYF.

V is TRBV12-3 or TRBV12-4 and J is TRBJ2-7; weak D call: TRBD2 (5 bases). Trimming removed 5 bases at V and 3 bases at J, with 8 bases between. This CDR3 contains 12 residues. The CDR3 nucleotides read TGTGCCAGCAGTCCCCGGGACTACGAGCAGTACTTC. Its translation: CASSPRDYEQYF.

V usage is TRBV6-5 and J usage is TRBJ2-7, with D perhaps matching TRBD1 or TRBD2 (5 bases each). This CDR3 is 13 amino acids long. The germline V and J ends were trimmed by 5 bases and 5 bases, with 13 bases remaining between them. Germline CDR1 MNHEY, CDR2 SVGAGI. CDR3 protein: CASSPLWDHEQYF. Here the CDR3 DNA reads TGTGCCAGCAGTCCCCTATGGGACCACGAGCAGTACTTC.

The chain carries TRBV29-1 and TRBJ1-4; the match to TRBD1 covers 8 bases. The V segment lost 3 bases and the J segment 7 bases; nucleotides outside the gene matches: 4. Germline assignment: CDR1 SQVTM and CDR2 ANQGSEA. This CDR3 comprises 13 residues. CDR3 in amino acids: CSVESGGTEKLFF. The CDR3 DNA follows: TGCAGCGTTGAGTCAGGGGGCACTGAAAAACTGTTTTTT.

This clonotype is a singleton in its sample. V is TRBV28 and J is TRBJ2-7; the D is unclear. Trimming pared 11 bases from V and 3 bases from J, leaving 11 bases between. The germline V gene encodes CDR1 MDHEN and CDR2 SYDVKM. CDR3 length: 11 residues. CDR3 sequence (DNA): TGTGCCGCAGGAAAGGACTACGAGCAGTACTTC. Protein sequence: CAAGKDYEQYF.

The chain carries TRBV28 and TRBJ1-1, with TRBD1 identical over 8 bases. CDR1 is MDHEN, CDR2 SYDVKM, per germline. With 8 bases clipped from V and 1 base from J, the junction kept 12 bases outside the gene matches. The CDR3 length is 16 residues. The CDR3 coding sequence is TGTGCCAGCTCCGCCCACCCCGGGACAGGGAACACTGAAGCTTTCTTT. It encodes CASSAHPGTGNTEAFF.

The V and J genes are TRBV24-1 and TRBJ2-1, with a weak D call TRBD1 (7 bases). The V end lost 3 bases, the J end lost 6 bases, and 11 bases lay between the germline ends. The CDR3 has 14 residues. In germline, CDR1 is KGHDR, CDR2 SFDVKD. The CDR3: CATSDPGGSNEQFF. CDR3 DNA sequence: TGTGCCACCAGTGATCCAGGGGGGAGCAATGAGCAGTTCTTC.

The rearrangement joins TRBV6-6 to TRBJ1-6; TRBD1 might be the D (5 bases). V dropped 5 bases and J dropped 7 bases, with 9 bases sitting between them. This CDR3 region has 13 residues. Germline assignment: CDR1 MNHNY and CDR2 SVGAGI (reference sequence). The CDR3 sequence: CASSGDGNSPLHF. The CDR3 DNA reads as TGTGCCAGCAGTGGGGACGGGAATTCACCCCTCCACTTT.

The chain couples TRBV20-1 to TRBJ2-6; a possible D gene is TRBD1 (7 bases). CDR1 DFQATT and CDR2 SNEGSKA come from the germline V gene (reference sequence). The germline V and J ends were trimmed by 3 bases and 0 bases, with 12 bases remaining between them. CDR3 size: 16 residues. The CDR3 nucleotides are TGCAGTGCTAGCAGACAGGGACTCTCTGGGGCCAACGTCCTGACTTTC. Its translation is CSASRQGLSGANVLTF.